The text below deals with one TCR beta chain. The data are from a study of blood T cell repertoires in COVID-19. Across the study: Samples taken during acute and convalescent COVID-19 were collected in the United States, Italy and Spain. The analysed material was cDNA or gDNA that came from T cells, B-cell-depleted T cells, or PBMCs.

The germline CDR1 and CDR2 sequences are SGHNT and YYREEE (reference sequence). V lost 0 bases and J lost 10; bases outside the gene matches: 14. The CDR3 covers 16 residues. As handled by the study authors: Reference gene primer amplification in the assay estimated nucleated cell counts. The assay was immunoSEQ multiplex PCR, and TCRdb's table has in-frame clones only and misses some. The V and J calls and the clone size are those of that table, but D and trimming were determined from the DNA. The sample records about 180,000 clones, 84% being singletons. The chain is built from TRBV5-4 and TRBJ1-1; 8 positions agree with TRBD1. Specimen: peripheral blood. This receptor was obtained from a man between 18 and 29 years old with active or convalescent COVID-19. This CDR3 is CASSLAPPGTGLGAFF. As DNA, the CDR3 is TGTGCCAGCAGCTTGGCCCCGCCGGGGACAGGACTTGGAGCTTTCTTT.